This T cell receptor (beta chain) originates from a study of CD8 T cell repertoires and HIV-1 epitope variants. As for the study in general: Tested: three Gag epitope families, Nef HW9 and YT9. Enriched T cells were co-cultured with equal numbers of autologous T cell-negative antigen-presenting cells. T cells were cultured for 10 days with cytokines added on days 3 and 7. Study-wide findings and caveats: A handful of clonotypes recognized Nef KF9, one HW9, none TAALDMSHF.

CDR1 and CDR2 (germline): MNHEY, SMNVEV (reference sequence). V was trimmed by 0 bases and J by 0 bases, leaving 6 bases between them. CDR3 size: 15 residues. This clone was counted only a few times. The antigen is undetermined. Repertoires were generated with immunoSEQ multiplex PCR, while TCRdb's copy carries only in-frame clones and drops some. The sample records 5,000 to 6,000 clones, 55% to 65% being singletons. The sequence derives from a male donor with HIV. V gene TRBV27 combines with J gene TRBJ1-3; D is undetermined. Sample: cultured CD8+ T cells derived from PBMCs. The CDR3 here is CASSLSRNSGNTIYF. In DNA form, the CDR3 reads TGTGCCAGCAGTTTATCCAGGAACTCTGGAAACACCATATATTTT.